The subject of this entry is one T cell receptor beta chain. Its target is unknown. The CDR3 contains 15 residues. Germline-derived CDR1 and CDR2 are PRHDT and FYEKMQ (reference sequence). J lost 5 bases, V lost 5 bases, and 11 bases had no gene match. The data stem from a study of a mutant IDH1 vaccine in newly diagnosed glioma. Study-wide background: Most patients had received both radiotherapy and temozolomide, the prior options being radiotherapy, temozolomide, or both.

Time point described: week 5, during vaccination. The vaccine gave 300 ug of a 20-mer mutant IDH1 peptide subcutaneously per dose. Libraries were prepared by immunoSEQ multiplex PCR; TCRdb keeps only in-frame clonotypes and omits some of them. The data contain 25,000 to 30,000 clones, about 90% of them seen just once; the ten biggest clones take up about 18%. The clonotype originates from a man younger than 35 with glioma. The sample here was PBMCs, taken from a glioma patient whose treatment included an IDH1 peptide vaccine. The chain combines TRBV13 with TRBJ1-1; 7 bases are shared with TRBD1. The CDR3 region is CASSLDRVGKTEAFF. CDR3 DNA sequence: TGTGCCAGCAGCCTCGACAGGGTTGGGAAGACTGAAGCTTTCTTT. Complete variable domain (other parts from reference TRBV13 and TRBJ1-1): AAGVIQSPRHLIKEKRETATLKCYPIPRHDTVYWYQQGPGQDPQFLISFYEKMQSDKGSIPDRFSAQQFSDYHSELNMSSLELGDSALYFCASSLDRVGKTEAFFGQGTRLTVV.